Each of the 20 T cell receptor beta chains below was sequenced from the same sample in a study of T cell clonotyping in hematopoietic cell transplantation. Generated by immunoSEQ multiplex PCR, the TCRdb table keeps only in-frame clones and is missing some. Here the sample spans about 13,000 clones, over 80% being singletons. Time point given: recipient sample about 28 days before transplant, after cytoreduction. The source material was peripheral blood mononuclear cells, sampled before stem cell transplant. Source of these receptors: a man aged 55 to 70 with acute myeloid leukemia. Some clones in this sample may be carry-over from other donors' samples.

The chain is built from TRBV19 and TRBJ1-3, with 7 bases identical to TRBD1. CDR3 length: 15 amino acids. With V trimmed by 5 bases and J by 4 bases, 8 bases remained unmatched. CDR1 and CDR2 from the germline V gene are LNHDA and SQIVND (reference sequence). The CDR3: CASSSTDRVGNTIYF. The CDR3 nucleotides read TGTGCCAGTAGTTCGACCGACAGGGTGGGAAACACCATATATTTT. The whole variable domain, filled in from reference TRBV19 and TRBJ1-3, reads DGGITQSPKYLFRKEGQNVTLSCEQNLNHDAMYWYRQDPGQGLRLIYYSQIVNDFQKGDIAEGYSVSREKKESFPLTVTSAQKNPTAFYLCASSSTDRVGNTIYFGEGSWLTVV.

The V gene is TRBV6-5, the J gene TRBJ2-7; TRBD2 agrees at 8 bases. The CDR3 covers 15 residues. V trimming: 0 bases; J trimming: 9 bases; junction bases outside the gene matches: 10. Germline-derived CDR1 and CDR2 are MNHEY and SVGAGI. Here the CDR3 reads CASSYSRFYGGGQYF. The CDR3 coding sequence is TGTGCCAGCAGTTACTCAAGGTTTTACGGGGGGGGGCAGTACTTC.

V gene TRBV7-9 combines with J gene TRBJ1-2, with D possibly matching TRBD1 (5 bases). This CDR3 contains 13 residues. V gave up 1 base and J gave up 7 bases, with 10 bases separating them. The germline CDR1 and CDR2 sequences are SEHNR and FQNEAQ (reference sequence). Written as DNA, the CDR3 is TGTGCCAGCAGCTTAGATGGGGCGAGTGGCTACACCTTC. It yields the protein CASSLDGASGYTF.

This clone was seen more than once but under ten times. The chain recombines TRBV6-1 with TRBJ2-5; the D gene is possibly TRBD1 (6 bases). Germline-derived CDR1 and CDR2 are MNHNS and SASEGT. CDR3 size: 15 residues. V was trimmed by 0 bases and J by 5 bases, leaving 13 bases between them. The CDR3 is CASSEAQGSRETQYF. The CDR3 DNA is TGTGCCAGCAGTGAAGCACAGGGCAGTCGGGAGACCCAGTACTTC.

The rearrangement joins TRBV2 to TRBJ2-2; TRBD2 is a possible D gene (5 bases). Between the trimmed V and J ends, which lost 6 bases and 1 base, there was a span of 12 bases. Germline assignment: CDR1 SNHLY and CDR2 FYNNEI. This CDR3 has 15 residues. The CDR3 bases are TGTGCCAGCAGGGCCGGGGATATGAACACCGGGGAGCTGTTTTTT. Residues: CASRAGDMNTGELFF.

J is TRBJ2-2 and V is TRBV4-1; D not resolved. The germline V gene has CDR1 MGHRA and CDR2 YSYEKL. CDR3 length equals 14 residues. V lost 7 bases and J 0 bases, leaving 9 bases between the germline ends. The CDR3 nucleotides read TGCGCCAGCAACCCCGGCCCGAACACCGGGGAGCTGTTTTTT. It codes for CASNPGPNTGELFF.

J is TRBJ1-5 and V is TRBV7-9; a possible D gene is TRBD1 (5 bases). The germline V gene has CDR1 SEHNR and CDR2 FQNEAQ (reference sequence). This CDR3 spans 14 amino acids. V lost 5 bases and J lost 6, with 14 bases in between. The CDR3 spells CASSGEVGGQPQHF. Written as DNA, the CDR3 is TGTGCCAGCAGCGGAGAGGTTGGGGGTCAGCCCCAGCATTTT.

The rearrangement joins TRBV2 to TRBJ1-1, with D perhaps TRBD1 (6 bases). Germline V lookup: CDR1 SNHLY, CDR2 FYNNEI. This CDR3 region has 15 residues. V dropped 8 bases and J dropped 5 bases, with 21 bases sitting between them. The CDR3 nucleotides read TGTGCCAGCTTGTTTCGACAGGCCCGTGGGACTGAAGCTTTCTTT. This encodes CASLFRQARGTEAFF. Full variable domain (remainder filled in from reference TRBV2 and TRBJ1-1): EPEVTQTPSHQVTQMGQEVILRCVPISNHLYFYWYRQILGQKVEFLVSFYNNEISEKSEIFDDQFSVERPDGSNFTLKIRSTKLEDSAMYFCASLFRQARGTEAFFGQGTRLTVV.

The chain carries TRBV6-6 and TRBJ2-7; D gene ambiguous. The V and J ends lost 4 bases and 0 bases respectively, with 10 bases between them. This CDR3 is 14 amino acids long. The germline V gene has CDR1 MNHNY and CDR2 SVGAGI (reference sequence). CDR3 protein: CASSSVWGSYEQYF. CDR3 nucleotides: TGTGCCAGCAGTTCGGTCTGGGGCTCCTACGAGCAGTACTTC.

V and J are TRBV29-1 and TRBJ2-3; 10 bases map to TRBD1. CDR3 length equals 18 residues. The V gene end was trimmed by 3 bases and the J gene end by 3 bases; junction bases not matched to a gene: 15. Looked up from germline, CDR1 is SQVTM and CDR2 is ANQGSEA. Here the CDR3 DNA reads TGCAGCGTTGACGGAACCCAGGGACAGGGGAGAGGGACAGATACGCAGTATTTT. It codes for CSVDGTQGQGRGTDTQYF.

J is TRBJ1-1 and V is TRBV29-1; a possible D gene is TRBD1 (6 bases). In germline, CDR1 is SQVTM, CDR2 ANQGSEA. The CDR3 covers 12 residues. The germline V and J ends were trimmed by 7 bases and 1 base, with 10 bases remaining between them. CDR3 DNA sequence: TGCAGCGCTCTACAGGGGAACACTGAAGCTTTCTTT. It codes for CSALQGNTEAFF.

CDR3: CASSQSHGGDYGYTF. CDR3 DNA sequence: TGCGCCAGCAGCCAAAGCCACGGGGGCGACTATGGCTACACCTTC. The chain is built from TRBV4-3 and TRBJ1-2; the D gene is possibly TRBD1 (6 bases). From germline, CDR1 is LGHNA and CDR2 YSLEER. The V end was cut by 2 bases, the J end by 3 bases, with 13 bases between. CDR3 length: 15 amino acids.

This clone came up a few times. This chain joins TRBV11-2 and TRBJ2-1, with D perhaps TRBD2 (5 bases). The V gene's germline CDR1 is SGHAT and CDR2 FQNNGV. The CDR3 totals 15 residues. V lost 5 bases, J lost 3 bases, and 14 bases lay in between. CDR3 DNA: TGTGCCAGCAGCCAAACTAGTGGGAACTACAATGAGCAGTTCTTC. It encodes CASSQTSGNYNEQFF.

This clone was seen only once. The genes are TRBV6-1 and TRBJ1-2; D is unresolved. The CDR3 extends over 14 amino acids. V shed 1 base and J shed 0 bases, with 6 bases lying between them. Germline CDR1 MNHNS, CDR2 SASEGT. The CDR3 loop is CASSEGWANYGYTF. CDR3 bases: TGTGCCAGCAGTGAAGGATGGGCTAACTATGGCTACACCTTC.

The gene calls are TRBV6-5 and TRBJ1-2; possible D gene TRBD1, 5 bases. V gave up 3 bases and J gave up 4 bases, with 12 bases separating them. This CDR3 contains 14 residues. The germline gives CDR1 MNHEY, CDR2 SVGAGI. The CDR3 loop is CASSYGGVFYGYTF. Written as DNA, the CDR3 is TGTGCCAGCAGTTATGGGGGGGTGTTCTATGGCTACACCTTC.

The gene calls are TRBV2 and TRBJ2-3; 10 bases are a match to TRBD2. The CDR3 consists of 12 residues. Trimming removed 9 bases from V and 5 bases from J; junction bases left unmatched: 2. Germline V gives CDR1 SNHLY, CDR2 FYNNEI. The CDR3 spells CARGTSVDTQYF. CDR3 in DNA: TGTGCCAGGGGGACTAGCGTAGATACGCAGTATTTT. The variable domain in full, with the rest retrieved from reference TRBV2 and TRBJ2-3, is EPEVTQTPSHQVTQMGQEVILRCVPISNHLYFYWYRQILGQKVEFLVSFYNNEISEKSEIFDDQFSVERPDGSNFTLKIRSTKLEDSAMYFCARGTSVDTQYFGPGTRLTVL.

The V gene is TRBV5-4, the J gene TRBJ1-2; TRBD1 is a possible D gene (5 bases). This CDR3 is 14 amino acids long. Germline V CDR1 and CDR2: SGHNT, YYREEE (reference sequence). V lost 2 bases, J lost 4 bases, and 12 bases lay in between. Written as DNA, the CDR3 is TGTGCCAGCAGCTTTAACCAGGGCACCTATGGCTACACCTTC. Translated: CASSFNQGTYGYTF.

The table lists this clone with a count of one. The chain carries TRBV7-2 and TRBJ2-3; D call uncertain. CDR1 is SGHTA and CDR2 is FQGNSA in the germline V gene. CDR3 length equals 15 residues. Trimming left V 0 bases short and J 2 bases short, with 9 bases between. The CDR3 DNA is TGTGCCAGCAGCTTAGCGGGCAGTTACACAGATACGCAGTATTTT. Translation gives CASSLAGSYTDTQYF.

This clone turned up a few times. The chain carries TRBV4-3 and TRBJ1-1, with D uncertain. The CDR3 is 13 residues long. Germline V lookup: CDR1 LGHNA, CDR2 YSLEER. V lost 0 bases, J lost 8 bases, and 10 bases lay in between. The CDR3 reads CASSQEAETEAFF. The DNA of the CDR3 is TGCGCCAGCAGCCAAGAGGCGGAAACCGAAGCTTTCTTT.

This chain connects TRBV2 to TRBJ1-1; 8 positions match TRBD1. CDR1 is SNHLY and CDR2 is FYNNEI in the germline V gene. The CDR3 runs to 14 residues. V gave up 10 bases and J gave up 4 bases; unmatched junction bases: 11. CDR3 coding DNA: TGTGCCAACCAAAAACAGGGGGTAGGCACTGAAGCTTTCTTT. Protein product: CANQKQGVGTEAFF.